This is a list of T cell receptor beta chains from one sample in a study of blood T cell repertoires in COVID-19. Clones were read by immunoSEQ multiplex PCR, and TCRdb kept only the in-frame ones, dropping some. The data show approximately 180,000 clones, roughly 84% seen once. The sequencing sample was made of peripheral blood. The source of these receptors is an elderly woman with acute or convalescent COVID-19. Each CDR3 is given with its conserved first and last residue. A D gene is named only where the DNA matches it firmly. Some rows mark clone size as missing; the rest say once, few, many or name a class of expanded clone.

J	D	size	V	DNA	CDR3
TRBJ2-1	TRBD1	NA	TRBV7-9	TGTGCCAGCAGCTCCCGGGACAGTCCCTACAATGAGCAGTTCTTC	CASSSRDSPYNEQFF
TRBJ1-1	TRBD1	once	TRBV5-1	TGCGCCAGCAGCTCGGAAACAGGGGGCCATACTCTGAACACTGAAGCTTTCTTT	CASSSETGGHTLNTEAFF
TRBJ2-5	NA	NA	TRBV15	TGTGCCACCAGCACTTCAATGCAGGGAAGGGATGAGACCCAGTACTTC	CATSTSMQGRDETQYF
TRBJ2-7	TRBD2	NA	TRBV18	TGTGCCAGCTCCCCCCGCGGGAGCTCCTACGAGCAGTACTTC	CASSPRGSSYEQYF
TRBJ2-5	TRBD1	NA	TRBV11-1	TGTGCCAGCAACAACCACGGGACAGGGAAGGGAGAGACCCAGTACTTC	CASNNHGTGKGETQYF
TRBJ2-7	NA	NA	TRBV12-3/TRBV12-4	TGTGCCAGCAGTCCTGCGCCCTACGAGCAGTACTTC	CASSPAPYEQYF
TRBJ1-5	NA	NA	TRBV5-6	TGTGCCAGCAGCTGGGGCGGGGGCAATCAGCCCCAGCATTTT	CASSWGGGNQPQHF
TRBJ1-1	NA	NA	TRBV2	TGTGCCAGCAGTGAAGCGCTTCAGGGCAGTATAATGAACACTGAAGCTTTCTTT	CASSEALQGSIMNTEAFF
TRBJ2-2	NA	once	TRBV18	TGTGCCAGCTCCCGTCCGACAGGCCTAAACACCGGGGAGCTGTTTTTT	CASSRPTGLNTGELFF
TRBJ1-3	TRBD1	NA	TRBV6-6	TGTGCCAGCAGTTACGACAGGGCCTCTGGAAACACCATATATTTT	CASSYDRASGNTIYF
TRBJ2-5	NA	NA	TRBV19	TGTGCCAGCCTAGGGAGTCGGAGTGGAGAGACCCAGTACTTC	CASLGSRSGETQYF
TRBJ1-4	NA	many	TRBV7-9	TGTGCCAGCAGCTTCGGGGAGGTGGGGGGACTGTTTTTT	CASSFGEVGGLFF
TRBJ1-5	NA	NA	TRBV2	TGTGCCAGCAGTGGAGCCCGACAGGCGGTCAATCAGCCCCAGCATTTT	CASSGARQAVNQPQHF
TRBJ2-3	TRBD1	NA	TRBV6-5	TGTGCCAGCACCCTAGACAGGGTTACGCAGTATTTT	CASTLDRVTQYF